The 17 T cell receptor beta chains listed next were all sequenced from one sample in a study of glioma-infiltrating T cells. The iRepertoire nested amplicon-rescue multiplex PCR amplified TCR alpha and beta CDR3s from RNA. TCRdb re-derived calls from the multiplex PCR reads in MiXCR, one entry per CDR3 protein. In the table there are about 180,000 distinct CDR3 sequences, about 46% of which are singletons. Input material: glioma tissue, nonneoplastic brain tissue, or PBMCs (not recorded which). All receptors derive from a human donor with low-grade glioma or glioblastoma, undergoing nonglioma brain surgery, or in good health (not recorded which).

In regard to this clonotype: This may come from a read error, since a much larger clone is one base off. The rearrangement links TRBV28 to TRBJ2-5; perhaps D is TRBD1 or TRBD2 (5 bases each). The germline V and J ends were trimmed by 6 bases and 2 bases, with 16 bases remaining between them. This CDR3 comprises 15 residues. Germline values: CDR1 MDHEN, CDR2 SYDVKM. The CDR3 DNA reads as TGTGCCAGCAGCCATGCTCCGGGGACGCAAGAGACCCAGTACTTC. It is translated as CASSHAPGTQETQYF.

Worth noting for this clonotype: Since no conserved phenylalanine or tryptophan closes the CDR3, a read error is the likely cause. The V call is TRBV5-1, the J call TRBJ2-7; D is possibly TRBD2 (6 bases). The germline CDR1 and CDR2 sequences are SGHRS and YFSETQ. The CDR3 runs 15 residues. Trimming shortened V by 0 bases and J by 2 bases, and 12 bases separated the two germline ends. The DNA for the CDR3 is TGCGCCAGCAGCTTGGTTAGCGGTAGCACCTACGAGCAGTACCTC. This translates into CASSLVSGSTYEQYL.

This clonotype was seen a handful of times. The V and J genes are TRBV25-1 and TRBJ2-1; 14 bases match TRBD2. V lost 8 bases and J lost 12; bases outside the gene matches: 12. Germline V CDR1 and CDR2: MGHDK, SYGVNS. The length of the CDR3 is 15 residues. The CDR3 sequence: CASAERGLAGAVQFF. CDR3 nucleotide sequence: TGTGCCAGCGCTGAGCGGGGACTAGCGGGAGCGGTGCAGTTCTTC.

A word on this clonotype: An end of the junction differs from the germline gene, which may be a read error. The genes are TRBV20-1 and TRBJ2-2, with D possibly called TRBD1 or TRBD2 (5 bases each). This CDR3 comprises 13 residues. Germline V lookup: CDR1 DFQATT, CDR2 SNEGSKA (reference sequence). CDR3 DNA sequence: TGCAGTGCAACAAGGGGCTCCGCCGGGGAGCTGCTTTTT. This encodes CSATRGSAGELLF.

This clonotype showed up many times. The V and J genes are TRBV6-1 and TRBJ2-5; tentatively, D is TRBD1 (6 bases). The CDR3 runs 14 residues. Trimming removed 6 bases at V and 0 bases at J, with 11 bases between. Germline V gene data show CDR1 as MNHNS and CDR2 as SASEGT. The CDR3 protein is CASSSGQYQETQYF. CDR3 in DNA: TGTGCCAGCAGCTCCGGACAGTACCAAGAGACCCAGTACTTC.

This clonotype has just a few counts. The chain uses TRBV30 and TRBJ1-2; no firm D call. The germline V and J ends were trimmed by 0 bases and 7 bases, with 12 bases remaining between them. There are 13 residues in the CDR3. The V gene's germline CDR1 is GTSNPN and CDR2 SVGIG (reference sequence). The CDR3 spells CAWSVNGLVGYTF. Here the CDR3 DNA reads TGTGCCTGGAGTGTAAACGGTCTCGTTGGCTACACCTTC.

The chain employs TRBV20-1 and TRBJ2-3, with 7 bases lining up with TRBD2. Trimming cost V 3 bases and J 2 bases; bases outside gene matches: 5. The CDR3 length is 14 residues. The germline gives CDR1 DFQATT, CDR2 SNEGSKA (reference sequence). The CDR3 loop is CSASPAGNTDTQYF. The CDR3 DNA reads TGCAGTGCTAGTCCAGCGGGAAACACAGATACGCAGTATTTT.

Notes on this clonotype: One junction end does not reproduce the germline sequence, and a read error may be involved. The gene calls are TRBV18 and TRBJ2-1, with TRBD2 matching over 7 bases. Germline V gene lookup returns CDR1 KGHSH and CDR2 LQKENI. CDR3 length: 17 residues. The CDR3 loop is CASSPSSGGRGHNEKFF. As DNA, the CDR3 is TGTGCCAGCTCACCTTCGTCTGGCGGGAGAGGCCACAATGAGAAGTTCTTC.

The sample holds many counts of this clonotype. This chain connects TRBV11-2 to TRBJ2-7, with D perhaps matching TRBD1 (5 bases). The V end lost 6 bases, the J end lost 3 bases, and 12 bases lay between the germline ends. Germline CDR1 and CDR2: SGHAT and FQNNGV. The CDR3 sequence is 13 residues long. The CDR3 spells CASSRQQSYEQYF. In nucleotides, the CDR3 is TGTGCCAGCAGTCGACAGCAGAGCTACGAGCAGTACTTC.

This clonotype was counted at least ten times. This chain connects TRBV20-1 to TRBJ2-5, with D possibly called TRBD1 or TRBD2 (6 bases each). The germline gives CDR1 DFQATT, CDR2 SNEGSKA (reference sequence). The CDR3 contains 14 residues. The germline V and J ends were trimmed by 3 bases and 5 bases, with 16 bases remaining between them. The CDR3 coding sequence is TGCAGTGCTAGTCTGACGGGGGCAAGGGAGACCCAGTACTTC. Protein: CSASLTGARETQYF.

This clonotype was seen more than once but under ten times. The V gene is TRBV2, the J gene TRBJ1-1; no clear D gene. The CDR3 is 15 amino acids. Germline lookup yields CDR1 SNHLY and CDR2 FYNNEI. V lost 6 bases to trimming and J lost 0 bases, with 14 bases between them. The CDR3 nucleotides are TGTGCCAGCAGCTCGAAGGCGGTCATGAACACTGAAGCTTTCTTT. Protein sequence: CASSSKAVMNTEAFF.

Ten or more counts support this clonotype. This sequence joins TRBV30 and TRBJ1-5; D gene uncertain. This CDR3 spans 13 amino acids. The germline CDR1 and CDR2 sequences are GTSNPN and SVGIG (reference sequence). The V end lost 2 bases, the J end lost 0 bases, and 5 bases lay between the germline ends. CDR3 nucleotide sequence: TGTGCCTGGAGTTATGGTAGCAATCAGCCCCAGCATTTT. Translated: CAWSYGSNQPQHF.

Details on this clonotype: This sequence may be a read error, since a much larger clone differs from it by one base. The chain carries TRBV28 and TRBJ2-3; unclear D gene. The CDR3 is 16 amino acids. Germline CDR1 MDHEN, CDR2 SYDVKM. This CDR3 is CASGLRFRPSTDTQYF. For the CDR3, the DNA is TGTGCCAGCGGTTTAAGGTTCCGGCCAAGCACAGATACGCAGTATTTT.

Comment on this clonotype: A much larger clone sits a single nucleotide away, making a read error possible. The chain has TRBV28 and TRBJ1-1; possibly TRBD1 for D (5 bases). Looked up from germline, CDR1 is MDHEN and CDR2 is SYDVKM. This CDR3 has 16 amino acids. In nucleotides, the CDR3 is TGTGCCAGCAGGAGGGAGGACGGGGCCCTGAACACTAAAGCTTTCTTT. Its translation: CASRREDGALNTKAFF.

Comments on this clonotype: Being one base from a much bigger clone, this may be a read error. This chain's CDR3 is CVSSEYRTDMGEQYF. The DNA for the CDR3 is TGTGTCAGCAGTGAATATCGGACAGATATGGGCGAGCAGTACTTC. The chain employs TRBV25-1 and TRBJ2-7; a weak D match, TRBD1 (6 bases). CDR3 length: 15 residues. CDR1 MGHDK and CDR2 SYGVNS come from the germline V gene.

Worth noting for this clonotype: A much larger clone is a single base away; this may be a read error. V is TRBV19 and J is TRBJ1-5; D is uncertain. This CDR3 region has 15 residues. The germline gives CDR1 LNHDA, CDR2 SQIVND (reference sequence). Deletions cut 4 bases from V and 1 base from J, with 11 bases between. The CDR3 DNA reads TGTGCCAGTAGTACGGGAGGAGGGAGCAATCAGCCCCAGCATTTT. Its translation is CASSTGGGSNQPQHF. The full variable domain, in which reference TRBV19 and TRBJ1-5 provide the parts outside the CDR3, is DGGITQSPKYLFRKEGQNVTLSCEQNLNHDAMYWYRQDPGQGLRLIYYSQIVNDFQKGDIAEGYSVSREKKESFPLTVTSAQKNPTAFYLCASSTGGGSNQPQHFGDGTRLSIL.

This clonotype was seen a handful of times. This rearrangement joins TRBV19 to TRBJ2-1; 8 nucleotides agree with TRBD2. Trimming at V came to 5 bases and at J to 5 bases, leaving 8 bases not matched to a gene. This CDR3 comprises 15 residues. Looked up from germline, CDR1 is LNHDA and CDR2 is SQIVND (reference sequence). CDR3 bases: TGTGCCAGTAGTTTCCTAGCGGGTCGTGACAATGAGCAGTTCTTC. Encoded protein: CASSFLAGRDNEQFF.